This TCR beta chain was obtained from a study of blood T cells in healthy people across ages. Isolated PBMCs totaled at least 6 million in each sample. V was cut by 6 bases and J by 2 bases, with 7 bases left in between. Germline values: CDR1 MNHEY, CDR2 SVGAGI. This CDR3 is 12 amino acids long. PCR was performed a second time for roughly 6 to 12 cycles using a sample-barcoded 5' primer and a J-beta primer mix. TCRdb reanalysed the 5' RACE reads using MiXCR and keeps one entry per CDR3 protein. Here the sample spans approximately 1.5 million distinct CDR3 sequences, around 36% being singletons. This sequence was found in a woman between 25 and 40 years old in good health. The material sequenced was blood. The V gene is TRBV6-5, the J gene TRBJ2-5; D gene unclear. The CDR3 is CASRSAQETQYF. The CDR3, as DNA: TGTGCCAGCAGAAGCGCACAAGAGACCCAGTACTTC.